Below are 19 T cell receptor beta chains sequenced from a single sample in a study of blood T cell repertoires in COVID-19. Sequenced by immunoSEQ multiplex PCR; TCRdb stores in-frame clones only, minus some. The sample lists more than 6,500 clones, 80% to 90% occurring once. Sequenced sample: peripheral blood. These receptors came from a human donor in a cohort sampled during active COVID-19.

This clone was found once. The V gene is TRBV5-4, the J gene TRBJ2-7, with D possibly TRBD2 on 6 matching bases. Germline V gene lookup returns CDR1 SGHNT and CDR2 YYREEE (reference sequence). Trimming removed 4 bases from V and 2 bases from J, with 13 bases in between. This CDR3 is built from 14 residues. CDR3 loop: CASSLGSGAYEQYF. The CDR3 coding sequence is TGTGCCAGCAGCCTGGGGTCGGGGGCCTACGAGCAGTACTTC.

The V gene is TRBV9, the J gene TRBJ2-3; possibly TRBD1 for D (6 bases). Trimming took 0 bases from V and 0 from J, leaving 11 bases between them. From germline, CDR1 is SGDLS and CDR2 YYNGEE. The CDR3 length is 16 residues. This chain's CDR3 is CASSVEAGASTDTQYF. The DNA of the CDR3 is TGTGCCAGCAGCGTAGAGGCAGGGGCTAGCACAGATACGCAGTATTTT.

The V call is TRBV7-8, the J call TRBJ2-2; TRBD2 is a possible D gene (5 bases). Germline CDR1 SGHVS, CDR2 FQNEAQ. This CDR3 is built from 15 residues. Deletions cut 5 bases from V and 7 bases from J, with 17 bases between. CDR3 sequence (DNA): TGTGCCAGCAGCCTACGGACGGGAACAAACGGGGAGCTGTTTTTT. As protein: CASSLRTGTNGELFF. Filled out from reference TRBV7-8 and TRBJ2-2, the complete variable domain reads GAGVSQSPRYKVAKRGQDVALRCDPISGHVSLFWYQQALGQGPEFLTYFQNEAQLDKSGLPSDRFFAERPEGSVSTLKIQRTQQEDSAVYLCASSLRTGTNGELFFGEGSRLTVL.

J is TRBJ2-1 and V is TRBV10-3; 9 bases align to TRBD2. This CDR3 is 15 amino acids long. V gave up 7 bases and J gave up 10 bases; unmatched junction bases: 14. Germline V gene sequence: CDR1 ENHRY, CDR2 SYGVKD. Here the CDR3 reads CAITSTSGPGVEQFF. The CDR3 region has the DNA TGTGCCATCACTTCGACTAGCGGCCCCGGGGTGGAGCAGTTCTTC.

This chain joins TRBV19 and TRBJ2-7; 10 positions match TRBD1. V shed 9 bases and J 6 bases; nucleotides not matched to a gene: 8. The CDR3 totals 13 residues. CDR1 and CDR2 from the germline V gene are LNHDA and SQIVND (reference sequence). The CDR3 DNA reads as TGTGCCAGAAACCGGGACAGGGGATCCGAGCAGTACTTC. Its protein product is CARNRDRGSEQYF.

The V and J genes are TRBV3-1 (or the pseudogene TRBV3-2) and TRBJ2-7; D unresolved. The ends were cut back, 5 bases at V and 3 bases at J, with 11 bases in the middle. The CDR3 has 13 residues. In germline, CDR1 is LGHDT, CDR2 YNNKEL (reference sequence). DNA for the CDR3: TGTGCCAGCAGCTTCGACACATTCTACGAGCAGTACTTC. Translated, it gives CASSFDTFYEQYF.

The chain carries TRBV10-3 and TRBJ2-7; TRBD2 agrees at 10 bases. CDR3 length: 15 amino acids. The V and J ends lost 6 bases and 0 bases, in that order; junction bases with no gene match: 5. Germline assignment: CDR1 ENHRY and CDR2 SYGVKD. The CDR3 protein is CAIRGLAGGSYEQYF. The CDR3 DNA sequence: TGTGCCATCAGGGGCTTAGCGGGGGGCTCCTACGAGCAGTACTTC.

CDR3 DNA sequence: TGTGCCAGCAGCCTCCTAGCGGGAGGGCGGGAGCAGTACTTC. It is translated as CASSLLAGGREQYF. This chain joins TRBV27 and TRBJ2-7, with TRBD2 matching 12 bases. The junction had 7 bases not matched to a gene; V was cut back by 6 bases and J by 7 bases. The CDR3 has 14 amino acids. Germline lookup yields CDR1 MNHEY and CDR2 SMNVEV (reference sequence).

The genes are TRBV30 and TRBJ1-6; 9 nucleotides match TRBD1. The germline V gene encodes CDR1 GTSNPN and CDR2 SVGIG (reference sequence). The CDR3 loop spans 15 amino acids. V lost 7 bases, J lost 7 bases, and 11 bases stayed unmatched. This CDR3 is CASRIRDRENSPLHF. CDR3 bases: TGTGCCTCGAGAATCAGGGACAGGGAAAATTCACCCCTCCACTTT.

The J gene is TRBJ2-7, the V gene TRBV6-2 or TRBV6-3, with 9 positions matching TRBD2. CDR1 and CDR2 (germline): MNHEY, SVGEGT. The junction had 8 bases not matched to a gene; V was cut back by 2 bases and J by 0 bases. The CDR3 extends over 17 amino acids. The CDR3 region is CASSYLTSGLPSYEQYF. Here the CDR3 DNA reads TGTGCCAGCAGTTACCTTACTAGCGGGCTCCCCTCCTACGAGCAGTACTTC.

The chain couples TRBV6-1 to TRBJ2-5; 8 bases are a match to TRBD2. J gave up 5 bases and V 2 bases, and 7 bases lay outside the gene matches. The CDR3 consists of 15 residues. Germline values: CDR1 MNHNS, CDR2 SASEGT. CDR3 nucleotides: TGTGCCAGCAGTGAATCGGGACTAGTATCGGAGACCCAGTACTTC. Residues: CASSESGLVSETQYF.

This clone came up once. The rearrangement joins TRBV3-1 (or the pseudogene TRBV3-2) to TRBJ2-7; TRBD2 matches at 7 bases. The germline gives CDR1 LGHDT, CDR2 YNNKEL (reference sequence). The CDR3 covers 15 residues. The V segment lost 4 bases and the J segment 2 bases; nucleotides outside the gene matches: 8. The CDR3 DNA reads TGTGCCAGCAGCCTGGTAGCGGGTAACCCCTACGAGCAGTACTTC. This translates into CASSLVAGNPYEQYF.

The genes are TRBV19 and TRBJ2-7; 10 nucleotides line up with TRBD1. The length of the CDR3 is 14 residues. Germline assignment: CDR1 LNHDA and CDR2 SQIVND (reference sequence). V trimming: 6 bases; J trimming: 2 bases; junction bases outside the gene matches: 4. CDR3 amino acids: CASSWGQGTYEQYF. CDR3 DNA: TGTGCCAGTAGCTGGGGACAGGGGACCTACGAGCAGTACTTC.

The chain carries TRBV10-1 and TRBJ2-3; maybe TRBD2 (6 bases). Germline V CDR1 and CDR2: WNHNN, SYGVQD (reference sequence). The CDR3 runs to 16 residues. V was trimmed by 8 bases and J by 0 bases, leaving 18 bases between them. CDR3 sequence: CASSGGTGLSTDTQYF. For the CDR3, the DNA is TGCGCCAGCTCTGGAGGTACGGGACTCAGCACAGATACGCAGTATTTT.

The chain links TRBV2 to TRBJ2-5; D unclear. V lost 7 bases and J 2 bases, leaving 17 bases between the germline ends. The CDR3 runs 15 residues. Per germline, CDR1 SNHLY and CDR2 FYNNEI. CDR3 DNA sequence: TGTGCCAGCAACGTGGTAACAGACAATCAAGAGACCCAGTACTTC. Translating it yields CASNVVTDNQETQYF.

The V gene is TRBV5-6, the J gene TRBJ1-2; no clear D. V lost 4 bases and J 6 bases, leaving 19 bases between the germline ends. Germline CDR1 is SGHDT and CDR2 is YYEEEE. CDR3 length equals 15 residues. The CDR3 loop is CASSDFPISGNGYTF. CDR3 nucleotide sequence: TGTGCCAGCAGCGACTTCCCAATATCTGGTAATGGCTACACCTTC.

The chain carries TRBV11-2 and TRBJ1-1; D is unresolved. V lost 2 bases to trimming and J lost 10 bases, with 14 bases between them. The CDR3 runs 13 residues. Germline V gene sequence: CDR1 SGHAT, CDR2 FQNNGV. CDR3 amino acids: CASSLRAGEGAFF. The CDR3 DNA reads as TGTGCCAGCAGCTTACGGGCCGGGGAGGGAGCTTTCTTT.

This rearrangement joins TRBV2 to TRBJ1-6; TRBD1 matches at 8 bases. Germline CDR1 is SNHLY and CDR2 is FYNNEI. The ends lost 6 bases at V and 8 bases at J; junction bases unmatched: 9. The CDR3 spans 15 residues. CDR3 DNA: TGTGCCAGCAGGGGACAGGCACTTGGGCATTCACCCCTCCACTTT. Amino acid sequence: CASRGQALGHSPLHF. Filled out from reference TRBV2 and TRBJ1-6, the complete variable domain reads EPEVTQTPSHQVTQMGQEVILRCVPISNHLYFYWYRQILGQKVEFLVSFYNNEISEKSEIFDDQFSVERPDGSNFTLKIRSTKLEDSAMYFCASRGQALGHSPLHFGNGTRLTVT.

The chain employs TRBV28 and TRBJ2-5, with TRBD2 matching over 7 bases. The CDR3 contains 14 residues. The germline gives CDR1 MDHEN, CDR2 SYDVKM. Trimming cost V 5 bases and J 2 bases; bases outside gene matches: 5. As DNA, the CDR3 is TGTGCCAGCAGTCTGGGGGGGGTGCAAGAGACCCAGTACTTC. This translates into CASSLGGVQETQYF. Complete variable domain (other parts from reference TRBV28 and TRBJ2-5): DVKVTQSSRYLVKRTGEKVFLECVQDMDHENMFWYRQDPGLGLRLIYFSYDVKMKEKGDIPEGYSVSREKKERFSLILESASTNQTSMYLCASSLGGVQETQYFGPGTRLLVL.